This T cell receptor (beta chain) is from a study of T cell changes during pregnancy in multiple sclerosis. Per germline, CDR1 MNHNS and CDR2 SASEGT. CDR3 size: 15 residues. J lost 4 bases, V lost 5 bases, and 4 bases had no gene match. Libraries were prepared by immunoSEQ multiplex PCR; TCRdb keeps only in-frame clonotypes and omits some of them. This table holds roughly 30,000 clones, 70% to 90% found once. The receptor comes from a female donor with multiple sclerosis, enrolled in a pregnancy study. V usage is TRBV6-1 and J usage is TRBJ2-1; 11 bases agree with TRBD2. Specimen: CD8+ T cells from peripheral blood mononuclear cells, collected before pregnancy. The CDR3 here is CASSHSGGAYNEQFF. Written as DNA, the CDR3 is TGTGCCAGCAGTCATAGCGGGGGGGCTTACAATGAGCAGTTCTTC.